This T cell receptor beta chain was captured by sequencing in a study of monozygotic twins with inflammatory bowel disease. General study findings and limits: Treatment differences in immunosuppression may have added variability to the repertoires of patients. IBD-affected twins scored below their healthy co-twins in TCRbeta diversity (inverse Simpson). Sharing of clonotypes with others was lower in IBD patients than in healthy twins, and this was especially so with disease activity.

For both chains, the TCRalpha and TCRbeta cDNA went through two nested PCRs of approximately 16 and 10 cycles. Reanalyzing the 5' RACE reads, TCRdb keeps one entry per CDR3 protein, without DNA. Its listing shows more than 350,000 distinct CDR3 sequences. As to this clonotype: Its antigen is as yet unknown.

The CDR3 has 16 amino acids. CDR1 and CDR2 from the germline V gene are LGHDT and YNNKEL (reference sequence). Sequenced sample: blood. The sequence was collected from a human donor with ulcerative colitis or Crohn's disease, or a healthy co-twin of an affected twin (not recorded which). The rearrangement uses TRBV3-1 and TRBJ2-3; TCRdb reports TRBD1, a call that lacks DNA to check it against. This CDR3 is CASSRQLQSATDTQYF.